These 22 T cell receptor beta chains were all obtained from the same sample, sequenced in a study of identical twins. TCRdb itself ran the 5' RACE reads through MiXCR, one entry per CDR3 protein. The table shows about 890,000 distinct CDR3 sequences, with 12% occurring only once. These same records also appear under a second study, on yellow fever vaccine responses in identical twins.

The material sequenced was PBMCs. These receptors all stem from a woman between 18 and 29 years old in good health.

This clonotype was observed a handful of times. This chain links TRBV6-5 with TRBJ2-7; D is undetermined. Trimming took off 0 bases at V and 5 bases at J, with 8 bases between the two ends. The CDR3 contains 13 residues. Germline V gene sequence: CDR1 MNHEY, CDR2 SVGAGI. DNA for the CDR3: TGTGCCAGCAGTTACTCCCAAGGTAACGAGCAGTACTTC. It specifies CASSYSQGNEQYF.

This clonotype was detected only a few times. This chain uses TRBV28 with TRBJ2-1, with 8 bases matching TRBD2. Losses at the gene ends were 2 bases for V and 2 bases for J; bases not matched to a gene: 8. Germline CDR1 MDHEN, CDR2 SYDVKM. The length of the CDR3 is 17 residues. The CDR3, as DNA: TGTGCCAGCAGTTTAACCGGGAGGGTTGAGGCCTACAATGAGCAGTTCTTC. As protein: CASSLTGRVEAYNEQFF.

The gene calls are TRBV20-1 and TRBJ1-1, with D perhaps matching TRBD1 (5 bases). The V end lost 2 bases, the J end lost 1 base, and 11 bases lay between the germline ends. Germline V gene lookup returns CDR1 DFQATT and CDR2 SNEGSKA (reference sequence). The CDR3 length is 14 residues. In nucleotides, the CDR3 is TGCAGTGCTAGAATTCCGGGGCAGAACACTGAAGCTTTCTTT. Translation: CSARIPGQNTEAFF.

The chain couples TRBV5-1 to TRBJ2-5; D perhaps matches TRBD2 (6 bases). V lost 0 bases, J lost 5 bases, and 14 bases lay in between. The CDR3 sequence is 15 residues long. CDR1 and CDR2 from the germline V gene are SGHRS and YFSETQ. In DNA, the CDR3 is TGCGCCAGCAGCTTGGTGTCGGGCGGAGGGGAGACCCAGTACTTC. Translation: CASSLVSGGGETQYF.

The chain uses TRBV5-6 and TRBJ1-4; possibly TRBD1 for D (6 bases). V dropped 4 bases and J dropped 12 bases, with 16 bases sitting between them. Germline V gene sequence: CDR1 SGHDT, CDR2 YYEEEE. The CDR3 sequence is 13 residues long. The CDR3 here is CASSRRQVLELFF. The CDR3 DNA follows: TGTGCCAGCAGCCGAAGACAGGTTCTCGAACTGTTTTTT.

This chain uses TRBV12-3 or TRBV12-4 with TRBJ2-5; possible D gene TRBD2, 6 bases. The CDR3 length is 13 residues. V was trimmed by 8 bases and J by 1 base, leaving 11 bases between them. CDR3 sequence reads: CASGPGAQETQYF. For the CDR3, the DNA is TGTGCCAGCGGGCCGGGAGCCCAAGAGACCCAGTACTTC.

This clonotype was recorded at least ten times. This rearrangement joins TRBV28 to TRBJ2-3; TRBD2 aligns across 13 bases. This CDR3 spans 17 amino acids. V was clipped by 3 bases and J by 4 bases; unmatched bases: 7. The germline V gene encodes CDR1 MDHEN and CDR2 SYDVKM. The DNA for the CDR3 is TGTGCCAGCAGTTTCAGACTAGCGGGAGGAAAGCCAGATACGCAGTATTTT. Its translation is CASSFRLAGGKPDTQYF.

This clonotype was counted only a few times. The chain joins TRBV20-1 to TRBJ2-2, with D possibly matching TRBD2 (6 bases). Germline-derived CDR1 and CDR2 are DFQATT and SNEGSKA (reference sequence). V was pared by 6 bases and J by 3 bases, with 14 bases between. CDR3 size: 14 residues. This CDR3 reads CSARITSHTGELFF. In DNA form, the CDR3 reads TGCAGTGCCAGGATTACTAGCCACACCGGGGAGCTGTTTTTT.

The V gene is TRBV29-1, the J gene TRBJ1-1, with a possible D match to TRBD1 (6 bases). V gave up 4 bases and J gave up 3 bases, with 12 bases separating them. The germline V gene has CDR1 SQVTM and CDR2 ANQGSEA. The CDR3 is 13 amino acids. In nucleotides, the CDR3 is TGCAGCGTTGGGCGGACAGCGGACACTGAAGCTTTCTTT. Its protein product is CSVGRTADTEAFF.

This clonotype turned up a few times. The V and J genes are TRBV10-3 and TRBJ1-4, with 9 bases that match TRBD1. CDR3 length: 14 residues. Trimming cost V 5 bases and J 5 bases; bases outside gene matches: 3. Per germline, CDR1 ENHRY and CDR2 SYGVKD. The CDR3 DNA reads as TGTGCCATCAGTTCGGGACAGGGAAATGAAAAACTGTTTTTT. Residues: CAISSGQGNEKLFF.

The chain combines TRBV6-1 with TRBJ1-1, with D perhaps matching TRBD1 (6 bases). Trimming left V 5 bases short and J 6 bases short, with 25 bases between. In germline, CDR1 is MNHNS, CDR2 SASEGT. The CDR3 sequence is 17 residues long. CDR3 protein: CASSTLRRQGRSAEAFF. The CDR3 DNA is TGTGCCAGCAGTACCCTTCGCCGCCAGGGGAGGTCGGCTGAAGCTTTCTTT.

The genes are TRBV27 and TRBJ1-5, with 8 bases matching TRBD1. With V trimmed by 4 bases and J by 3 bases, 5 bases remained unmatched. The CDR3 contains 15 residues. The germline gives CDR1 MNHEY, CDR2 SMNVEV (reference sequence). The CDR3 DNA follows: TGTGCCAGCAGTTCTCTGACAGGGGTCAATCAGCCCCAGCATTTT. Its protein product is CASSSLTGVNQPQHF.

This clonotype was seen a few times. The chain joins TRBV5-1 to TRBJ2-1; 13 bases align to TRBD2. The CDR3 consists of 16 residues. Germline CDR1 reads SGHRS; CDR2 reads YFSETQ. V was clipped by 4 bases and J by 2 bases; unmatched bases: 3. The CDR3 loop reads CASSETSGRTYNEQFF. Here the CDR3 DNA reads TGCGCCAGCAGCGAGACTAGCGGGAGGACCTACAATGAGCAGTTCTTC. Complete variable domain (other parts from reference TRBV5-1 and TRBJ2-1): KAGVTQTPRYLIKTRGQQVTLSCSPISGHRSVSWYQQTPGQGLQFLFEYFSETQRNKGNFPGRFSGRQFSNSRSEMNVSTLELGDSALYLCASSETSGRTYNEQFFGPGTRLTVL.

In its sample, this clonotype was seen a few times. A read error may account for a junction end that differs from germline. The chain joins TRBV2 to TRBJ1-2; a weak D match, TRBD1 (5 bases). This CDR3 region has 14 residues. CDR1 and CDR2 from the germline V gene are SNHLY and FYNNEI. The CDR3 spells CTSSEGRVNYGYTF. The CDR3 DNA reads TGTACCAGCAGTGAAGGCAGGGTGAACTATGGCTACACCTTC. Combining the CDR3 with reference TRBV2 and TRBJ1-2 gives the whole variable domain EPEVTQTPSHQVTQMGQEVILRCVPISNHLYFYWYRQILGQKVEFLVSFYNNEISEKSEIFDDQFSVERPDGSNFTLKIRSTKLEDSAMYFCTSSEGRVNYGYTFGSGTRLTVV.

Remarks on this clonotype: Germline and junction disagree at one end, which may indicate a read error. The chain is built from TRBV20-1 and TRBJ2-2; 9 bases agree with TRBD1. This CDR3 has 16 amino acids. In germline, CDR1 is DFQATT, CDR2 SNEGSKA (reference sequence). The CDR3 DNA reads as TGCTGTGCTAGAGCCCTGACAGGGGGGAACACCGGGGAGCTGTTTTTT. This codes for CCARALTGGNTGELFF.

This CDR3 is CASRGGGEAFF. The CDR3 bases are TGTGCCAGCAGGGGGGGAGGGGAAGCTTTCTTT. The genes are TRBV2 and TRBJ1-1; the D gene is possibly TRBD1 (5 bases). Trimming stripped 6 bases from V and 8 bases from J, with 10 bases between. The CDR3 is 11 amino acids. Germline CDR1 SNHLY, CDR2 FYNNEI.

The chain is built from TRBV7-8 and TRBJ2-2, with 14 bases fitting TRBD2. Germline CDR1 reads SGHVS; CDR2 reads FQNEAQ. The V segment lost 0 bases and the J segment 4 bases; nucleotides outside the gene matches: 10. This CDR3 spans 20 amino acids. The CDR3 is CASSLALGLAGATFTGELFF. CDR3 in DNA: TGTGCCAGCAGCTTAGCGCTGGGACTAGCGGGGGCCACATTCACCGGGGAGCTGTTTTTT.

CDR3 nucleotide sequence: TGTGCCAGCAGCCTGACAGGGGGGCTGTACTCTGGGGCCAACGTCCTGACTTTC. Its protein product is CASSLTGGLYSGANVLTF. V usage is TRBV25-1 and J usage is TRBJ2-6; 9 bases align to TRBD1. The J segment lost 0 bases and the V segment lost 6 bases, leaving 9 bases of the junction unmatched. CDR3 length equals 18 residues. Germline CDR1 is MGHDK and CDR2 is SYGVNS.

This clonotype was seen ten or more times. The chain carries TRBV6-1 and TRBJ1-5; 8 bases are a match to TRBD1. CDR1 and CDR2 (germline): MNHNS, SASEGT. V lost 7 bases to trimming and J lost 6 bases; unmatched junction nucleotides: 8. The CDR3 spans 14 residues. CDR3 loop: CASKRQGFGQPQHF. CDR3 bases: TGTGCCAGCAAACGACAGGGGTTTGGTCAGCCCCAGCATTTT.

This clonotype appeared a few times. The rearrangement uses TRBV24-1 and TRBJ1-2; 8 bases line up with TRBD1. The CDR3 contains 14 residues. V was pared by 3 bases and J by 4 bases, with 3 bases of the junction left unmatched. Germline loops: CDR1 KGHDR, CDR2 SFDVKD. CDR3 protein: CATSDPDRGYGYTF. The CDR3 nucleotides read TGTGCCACCAGTGATCCCGACAGGGGCTATGGCTACACCTTC.

This clonotype was detected a few times. The V and J genes are TRBV12-3 or TRBV12-4 and TRBJ2-3, with D perhaps matching TRBD2 (5 bases). With 6 bases removed from V and 10 bases from J, the gap between germline ends came to 11 bases. This CDR3 region has 11 residues. The CDR3 spells CASRSGSSQYF. CDR3 coding DNA: TGTGCCAGCAGGTCGGGATCCTCGCAGTATTTT.

This clonotype showed up just a few times. V gene TRBV28 combines with J gene TRBJ1-5, with D possibly TRBD1 on 5 matching bases. Germline V gene sequence: CDR1 MDHEN, CDR2 SYDVKM. Trimming cost V 5 bases and J 9 bases, with 14 bases left between them. The CDR3 covers 13 residues. The CDR3 here is CASSQFDRGPQHF. Here the CDR3 DNA reads TGTGCCAGCAGTCAGTTTGATAGGGGGCCCCAGCATTTT.